This T cell receptor (beta chain) appears in the sequencing data of a study of cytotoxic CD8 clonotypes in ibrutinib-treated CLL. For the study at large: Across samples, productive templates numbered some 250,000 and productive rearrangements reached approximately 94,000 on average. Study-wide points: Sampling time points were not equivalent between sustained-remission and progressing patients. Public clonotypes, rarely seen, contracted or held steady on treatment.

Germline values: CDR1 GTSNPN, CDR2 SVGIG (reference sequence). Trimming took 3 bases from V and 8 from J; bases not matched to a gene: 9. The CDR3 is 16 residues long. Here immunoSEQ multiplex PCR was the method, and the copy in TCRdb shows in-frame clones only, minus some. Altogether approximately 130,000 clones are present, 84% being singletons, with the ten largest covering roughly 3.3%. This clone was found once. Its antigen is as yet unknown. This chain uses TRBV30 with TRBJ1-6; 11 bases fit TRBD1. The material sequenced was PBMCs, taken after 24 months of ibrutinib treatment. The clonotype was recovered from a human donor with chronic lymphocytic leukemia. The CDR3, as DNA: TGTGCCTGGAGACCTTACCGGACAGGGGGCGATTCACCCCTCCACTTT. The encoded protein is CAWRPYRTGGDSPLHF.